These 27 T cell receptor beta chains originate from one sample sequenced in a study of T cells in Graves' hyperthyroidism and ophthalmopathy. The TCR beta CDR3 regions underwent amplification using RNA transcripts as the source. A first-round RT-PCR of the TCR CDR3 used the HTBI primer set. TCRdb redid the calling of the multiplex PCR reads with MiXCR, one entry per CDR3 protein. The profile covers 300,000 to 400,000 distinct CDR3 sequences, with under 20% appearing a single time and over 35% taken by the ten largest. Sequencing was performed on blood. The receptor set was obtained from a young man with Graves' ophthalmopathy.

A remark on this clonotype: A read error may be the cause here, since a much bigger clone is one base away. The rearrangement uses TRBV7-9 and TRBJ1-1, with TRBD1 identical over 8 bases. The ends lost 7 bases at V and 7 bases at J; junction bases unmatched: 8. The CDR3 length is 13 residues. Germline assignment: CDR1 SEHNR and CDR2 FQNEAQ (reference sequence). As DNA, the CDR3 is TGTGCCAGCATCGTCACAGGGGGTAGTGAAGCTTTCTTT. Its translation is CASIVTGGSEAFF.

The rearrangement joins TRBV11-2 to TRBJ1-2; no reliable D call. Germline values: CDR1 SGHAT, CDR2 FQNNGV. The V end was cut by 4 bases, the J end by 8 bases, with 17 bases between. The CDR3 is 14 residues long. CDR3 DNA: TGTGCCAGCAGCTCCTACCGTCGGGGAGAAGGCTACACCTTC. It yields the protein CASSSYRRGEGYTF.

This clonotype was seen ten or more times. This sequence joins TRBV11-2 and TRBJ2-7; D is uncertain. Germline V CDR1 and CDR2: SGHAT, FQNNGV. With 5 bases removed from V and 2 bases from J, the gap between germline ends came to 10 bases. The CDR3 runs 13 residues. The CDR3 protein is CASSPLTTYEQYF. The CDR3 region has the DNA TGTGCCAGCAGCCCACTGACGACCTACGAGCAGTACTTC.

This clonotype was observed a few times. The chain recombines TRBV3-1 with TRBJ2-3, with TRBD1 matching 8 bases. The CDR3 has 14 amino acids. Per germline, CDR1 LGHDT and CDR2 YNNKEL (reference sequence). Germline trimming cut 8 bases from V and 0 bases from J; bases unmatched to any gene: 4. CDR3 residues: CASLGQGSTDTQYF. CDR3 nucleotide sequence: TGTGCCAGCCTAGGACAGGGTAGCACAGATACGCAGTATTTT.

This clonotype was found many times. The rearrangement links TRBV3-1 to TRBJ1-5, with D possibly being TRBD1 (5 bases). Trimming left V 0 bases short and J 7 bases short, with 7 bases between. Germline V gives CDR1 LGHDT, CDR2 YNNKEL (reference sequence). This CDR3 has 13 residues. The CDR3 is CASSQDWGQPQHF. The CDR3, as DNA: TGTGCCAGCAGCCAAGATTGGGGGCAGCCCCAGCATTTT.

The chain couples TRBV7-9 to TRBJ2-1, with 12 bases fitting TRBD2. The length of the CDR3 is 17 residues. The germline V gene has CDR1 SEHNR and CDR2 FQNEAQ (reference sequence). V shed 4 bases and J 2 bases; nucleotides not matched to a gene: 6. CDR3 coding DNA: TGTGCCAGCAGCTACCCGACTAGCGGGAGAACCTACAATGAGCAGTTCTTC. This sequence encodes CASSYPTSGRTYNEQFF.

This clonotype was detected ten times or more. V and J are TRBV2 and TRBJ2-7; D is perhaps TRBD1 (6 bases). This CDR3 is built from 13 residues. The V and J ends lost 7 bases and 3 bases respectively, with 13 bases between them. CDR1 and CDR2 (germline): SNHLY, FYNNEI. This CDR3 reads CASTSGHFYEQYF. CDR3 sequence (DNA): TGTGCCAGCACCTCGGGACACTTCTACGAGCAGTACTTC.

This clonotype was counted at least ten times. The chain employs TRBV7-8 and TRBJ1-5, with 9 positions matching TRBD1. The CDR3 contains 14 residues. Germline V gene sequence: CDR1 SGHVS, CDR2 FQNEAQ. The J segment lost 7 bases and the V segment lost 5 bases, leaving 6 bases of the junction unmatched. This chain's CDR3 is CASSVQGAGQPQHF. The CDR3, as DNA: TGTGCCAGCAGCGTACAGGGGGCAGGGCAGCCCCAGCATTTT. The whole variable domain, remainder taken from reference TRBV7-8 and TRBJ1-5, is GAGVSQSPRYKVAKRGQDVALRCDPISGHVSLFWYQQALGQGPEFLTYFQNEAQLDKSGLPSDRFFAERPEGSVSTLKIQRTQQEDSAVYLCASSVQGAGQPQHFGDGTRLSIL.

This clonotype was seen at least ten times. The chain employs TRBV20-1 and TRBJ1-5; D call uncertain. Germline CDR1 reads DFQATT; CDR2 reads SNEGSKA (reference sequence). The CDR3 loop spans 16 amino acids. Trimming stripped 0 bases from V and 4 bases from J, with 16 bases between. CDR3 in DNA: TGCAGTGCTAGAGATCAGCTGGCCCTCGAGAATCAGCCCCAGCATTTT. It encodes CSARDQLALENQPQHF.

This clonotype was detected ten times or more. This sequence joins TRBV20-1 and TRBJ1-2; the D gene is possibly TRBD1 (5 bases). CDR1 DFQATT and CDR2 SNEGSKA come from the germline V gene (reference sequence). The CDR3 is 12 residues long. The V and J ends lost 5 bases and 6 bases respectively, with 13 bases between them. The CDR3: CSALIWGDGYTF. The CDR3 nucleotides are TGCAGTGCTCTCATCTGGGGGGATGGCTACACCTTC.

Many counts were recorded for this clonotype. The CDR3 is CASSEMGETQYF. The CDR3 coding sequence is TGTGCCAGCAGTGAGATGGGGGAGACCCAGTACTTC. The chain links TRBV2 to TRBJ2-5; unclear D gene. Trimming shortened V by 3 bases and J by 5 bases, and 7 bases separated the two germline ends. The CDR3 consists of 12 residues. Germline-derived CDR1 and CDR2 are SNHLY and FYNNEI.

At least ten counts were recorded for this clonotype. V gene TRBV28 combines with J gene TRBJ1-3; the match to TRBD1 covers 10 bases. Germline CDR1 reads MDHEN; CDR2 reads SYDVKM. The length of the CDR3 is 16 residues. With V trimmed by 7 bases and J by 4 bases, 10 bases remained unmatched. In DNA, the CDR3 is TGTGCCAGCACAACTTTGACAGGGGGCGTCGGAAACACCATATATTTT. This sequence encodes CASTTLTGGVGNTIYF.

This clonotype has a count of ten or more. The gene calls are TRBV28 and TRBJ2-5; 7 bases line up with TRBD1. Looked up from germline, CDR1 is MDHEN and CDR2 is SYDVKM. V lost 2 bases to trimming and J lost 6 bases; unmatched junction nucleotides: 6. CDR3 length: 14 residues. CDR3 loop: CASSLQTGRKTQYF. The CDR3 DNA is TGTGCCAGCAGTTTACAGACAGGGAGAAAGACCCAGTACTTC.

This clonotype was counted only a few times. The V gene is TRBV28, the J gene TRBJ2-2; no definite D call. The CDR3 runs 14 residues. V was cut by 2 bases and J by 3 bases, with 7 bases left in between. Germline V CDR1 and CDR2: MDHEN, SYDVKM. Here the CDR3 DNA reads TGTGCCAGCAGTTTAGGTCTATACACCGGGGAGCTGTTTTTT. Residues: CASSLGLYTGELFF.

The genes are TRBV24-1 and TRBJ2-3; 12 bases fit TRBD1. Germline values: CDR1 KGHDR, CDR2 SFDVKD. V was pared by 3 bases and J by 5 bases, with 5 bases of the junction left unmatched. This CDR3 has 16 amino acids. The CDR3 loop is CATSDPGQGAVDTQYF. The CDR3 bases are TGTGCCACCAGTGATCCGGGACAGGGGGCGGTAGATACGCAGTATTTT.

This clonotype was seen many times. The chain has TRBV7-9 and TRBJ2-7; D possibly corresponds to TRBD2 (6 bases). CDR1 SEHNR and CDR2 FQNEAQ come from the germline V gene (reference sequence). V lost 8 bases to trimming and J lost 7 bases, with 24 bases between them. The CDR3 length is 15 residues. The CDR3 DNA reads TGTGCCAGCCAATTCCTGCGGGGCGAATTCAGTGAGCAGTACTTC. It yields the protein CASQFLRGEFSEQYF.

This clonotype was detected ten times or more. The chain recombines TRBV3-1 with TRBJ2-1, with D maybe TRBD1 (5 bases). The CDR3 is 13 residues long. Trimming left V 1 base short and J 8 bases short, with 9 bases between. CDR1 is LGHDT and CDR2 is YNNKEL in the germline V gene (reference sequence). The CDR3 nucleotides read TGTGCCAGCAGCCAAGGCGGACAAGATGAGCAGTTCTTC. Residues: CASSQGGQDEQFF.

This rearrangement joins TRBV20-1 to TRBJ2-1, with D perhaps TRBD2 (5 bases). V lost 3 bases, J lost 6 bases, and 9 bases lay in between. The CDR3 runs to 12 residues. The germline gives CDR1 DFQATT, CDR2 SNEGSKA (reference sequence). The CDR3 loop is CSASGRGNEQFF. The CDR3 DNA is TGCAGTGCTAGTGGTCGGGGCAATGAGCAGTTCTTC.

The table lists this clonotype with many counts. The rearrangement joins TRBV2 to TRBJ1-5; D might be TRBD1 (5 bases). Germline-derived CDR1 and CDR2 are SNHLY and FYNNEI. The V gene lost 5 bases and the J gene lost 0 bases, with 11 bases spanning the gap. The CDR3 is made up of 15 amino acids. This chain's CDR3 is CASSQGRLSNQPQHF. The CDR3 nucleotides read TGTGCCAGCAGTCAGGGTAGACTTAGCAATCAGCCCCAGCATTTT.

The J gene is TRBJ2-2, the V gene TRBV6-6; TRBD1 is a possible D gene (5 bases). This CDR3 contains 15 residues. V lost 0 bases, J lost 5 bases, and 10 bases lay in between. Germline CDR1 is MNHNY and CDR2 is SVGAGI (reference sequence). CDR3 in DNA: TGTGCCAGCAGTTACTCGGACATTTGGACCGGGGAGCTGTTTTTT. Translated: CASSYSDIWTGELFF.

This clonotype was recorded a few times. The chain carries TRBV10-3 and TRBJ2-5; no firm D call. Deletions cut 2 bases from V and 3 bases from J, with 4 bases between. Germline V gene sequence: CDR1 ENHRY, CDR2 SYGVKD. This CDR3 region has 12 residues. The CDR3 DNA sequence: TGTGCCATCAGTGAGAGAAAAGAGACCCAGTACTTC. The encoded protein is CAISERKETQYF.

This clonotype was counted between two and nine times. The chain has TRBV7-2 and TRBJ2-5; TRBD1 or TRBD2 may be the D gene (7 bases each). In germline, CDR1 is SGHTA, CDR2 FQGNSA. CDR3 length: 18 amino acids. The germline V and J ends were trimmed by 5 bases and 1 base, with 23 bases remaining between them. DNA of the CDR3: TGTGCCAGCAGCCAAGATCTCAGGGGGGGGGGCCTCCAAGAGACCCAGTACTTC. Translating it yields CASSQDLRGGGLQETQYF.

This clonotype was detected a few times. The rearrangement joins TRBV2 to TRBJ2-2, with TRBD1 matching 8 bases. V gave up 3 bases and J gave up 5 bases; unmatched junction bases: 5. Germline CDR1 is SNHLY and CDR2 is FYNNEI. The CDR3 length is 15 residues. The CDR3 loop is CASSDRDRSTGELFF. As DNA, the CDR3 is TGTGCCAGCAGTGACCGGGACAGGTCGACCGGGGAGCTGTTTTTT.

Many counts were recorded for this clonotype. The chain has TRBV2 and TRBJ2-3; 9 nucleotides agree with TRBD1. Germline loops: CDR1 SNHLY, CDR2 FYNNEI. The CDR3 runs to 15 residues. Trimming removed 2 bases from V and 6 bases from J; junction bases left unmatched: 6. The CDR3 region has the DNA TGTGCCAGCAGTGAACTTGGACAGGGGCTGGATACGCAGTATTTT. Encoded protein: CASSELGQGLDTQYF.

This clonotype was seen many times. This rearrangement joins TRBV7-3 to TRBJ2-1; 8 nucleotides agree with TRBD2. From germline, CDR1 is SGHTA and CDR2 FQGTGA. The V and J ends lost 2 bases and 2 bases, in that order; junction bases with no gene match: 2. The CDR3 consists of 15 residues. The CDR3 DNA follows: TGTGCCAGCAGCTTAGACGGGGGGGCCTACAATGAGCAGTTCTTC. It codes for CASSLDGGAYNEQFF.

This clonotype showed up just a few times. V usage is TRBV12-3 or TRBV12-4 and J usage is TRBJ2-2, with unresolved D. Trimming took 0 bases from V and 4 from J, leaving 6 bases between them. CDR3 length: 14 residues. The CDR3 coding sequence is TGTGCCAGCAGTTTAGCGGTGAGCACCGGGGAGCTGTTTTTT. It codes for CASSLAVSTGELFF.

This clonotype showed up many times. The V call is TRBV11-2, the J call TRBJ2-3; D call uncertain. The CDR3 has 13 residues. V gave up 3 bases and J gave up 7 bases, with 11 bases separating them. Germline CDR1 and CDR2: SGHAT and FQNNGV. CDR3: CASSFGALNTQYF. The CDR3 DNA reads as TGTGCCAGCAGCTTCGGAGCGCTGAATACGCAGTATTTT. Filled out from reference TRBV11-2 and TRBJ2-3, the complete variable domain reads EAGVAQSPRYKIIEKRQSVAFWCNPISGHATLYWYQQILGQGPKLLIQFQNNGVVDDSQLPKDRFSAERLKGVDSTLKIQPAKLEDSAVYLCASSFGALNTQYFGPGTRLTVL.